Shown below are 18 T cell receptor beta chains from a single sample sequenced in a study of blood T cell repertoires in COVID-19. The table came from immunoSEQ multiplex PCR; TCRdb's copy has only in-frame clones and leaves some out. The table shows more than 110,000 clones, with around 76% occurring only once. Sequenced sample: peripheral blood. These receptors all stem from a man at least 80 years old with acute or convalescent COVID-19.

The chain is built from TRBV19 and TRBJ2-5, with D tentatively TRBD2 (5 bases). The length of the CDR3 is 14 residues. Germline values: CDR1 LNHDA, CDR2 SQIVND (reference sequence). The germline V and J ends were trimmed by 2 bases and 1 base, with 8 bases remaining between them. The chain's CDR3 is CASSITGSQETQYF. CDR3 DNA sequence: TGTGCCAGTAGTATAACGGGGTCCCAAGAGACCCAGTACTTC.

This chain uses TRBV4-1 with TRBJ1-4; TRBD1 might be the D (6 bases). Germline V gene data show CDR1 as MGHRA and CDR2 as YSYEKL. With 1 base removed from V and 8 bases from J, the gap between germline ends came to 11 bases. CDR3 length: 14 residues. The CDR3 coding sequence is TGCGCCAGCAGCCAAGCACTCAGGGGAGAAAAACTGTTTTTT. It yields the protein CASSQALRGEKLFF.

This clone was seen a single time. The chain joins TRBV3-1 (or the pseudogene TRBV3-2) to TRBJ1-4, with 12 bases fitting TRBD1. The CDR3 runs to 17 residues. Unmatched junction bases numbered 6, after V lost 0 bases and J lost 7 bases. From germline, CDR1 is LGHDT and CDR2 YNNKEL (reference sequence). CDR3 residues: CASSQDLGTGGSEKLFF. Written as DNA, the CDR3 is TGTGCCAGCAGCCAAGACCTGGGGACAGGGGGCTCTGAAAAACTGTTTTTT.

As DNA, the CDR3 is TGTGCCAGCAGTTTTACAGGGGAAGAGACCCAGTACTTC. Translating gives CASSFTGEETQYF. J is TRBJ2-5 and V is TRBV6-5, with 7 nucleotides matching TRBD1. Germline loops: CDR1 MNHEY, CDR2 SVGAGI. The J segment lost 3 bases and the V segment lost 4 bases, leaving 2 bases of the junction unmatched. The CDR3 runs to 13 residues.

The CDR3 sequence: CASSAGDTTTEAFF. The CDR3 nucleotides are TGTGCCAGCAGTGCGGGGGACACGACCACTGAAGCTTTCTTT. The chain joins TRBV27 to TRBJ1-1; tentative D call: TRBD1 (6 bases). This CDR3 comprises 14 residues. Per germline, CDR1 MNHEY and CDR2 SMNVEV (reference sequence). Trimming took 5 bases from V and 4 from J, leaving 14 bases between them.

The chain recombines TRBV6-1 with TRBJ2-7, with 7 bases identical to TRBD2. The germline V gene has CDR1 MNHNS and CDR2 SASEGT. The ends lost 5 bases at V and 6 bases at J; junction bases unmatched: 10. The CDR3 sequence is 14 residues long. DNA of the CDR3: TGTGCCAGCAGTTCCCCGTTCGGGGGGTTCGAGCAGTACTTC. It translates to CASSSPFGGFEQYF.

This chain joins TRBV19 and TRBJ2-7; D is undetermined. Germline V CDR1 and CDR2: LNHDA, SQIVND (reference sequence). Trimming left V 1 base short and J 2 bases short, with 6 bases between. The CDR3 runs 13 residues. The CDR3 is CASSIGRAYEQYF. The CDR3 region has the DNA TGTGCCAGTAGTATAGGGAGAGCCTACGAGCAGTACTTC.

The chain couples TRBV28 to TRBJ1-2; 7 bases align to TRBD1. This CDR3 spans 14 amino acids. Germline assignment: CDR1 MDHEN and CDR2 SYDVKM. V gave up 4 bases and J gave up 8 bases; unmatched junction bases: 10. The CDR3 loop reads CASSSDRRVGGYTF. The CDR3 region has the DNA TGTGCCAGCAGTTCGGACAGGAGGGTTGGCGGCTACACCTTC.

The CDR3 loop is CASSPAGYGYTF. The CDR3 DNA follows: TGTGCCAGCAGTCCGGCCGGGTATGGCTACACCTTC. The chain recombines TRBV27 with TRBJ1-2, with unresolved D. This CDR3 has 12 amino acids. V lost 5 bases to trimming and J lost 5 bases, with 9 bases between them. Germline loops: CDR1 MNHEY, CDR2 SMNVEV (reference sequence).

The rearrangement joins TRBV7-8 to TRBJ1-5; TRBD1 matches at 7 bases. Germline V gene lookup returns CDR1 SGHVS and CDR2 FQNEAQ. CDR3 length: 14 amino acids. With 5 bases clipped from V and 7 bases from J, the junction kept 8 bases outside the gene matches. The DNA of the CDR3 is TGTGCCAGCAGCCGATCAGGGGGTTCACAGCCCCAGCATTTT. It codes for CASSRSGGSQPQHF.

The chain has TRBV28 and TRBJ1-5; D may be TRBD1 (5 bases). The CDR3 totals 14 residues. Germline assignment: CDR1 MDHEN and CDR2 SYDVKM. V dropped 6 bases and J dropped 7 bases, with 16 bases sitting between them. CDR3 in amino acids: CASREGTLEQPQHF. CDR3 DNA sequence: TGTGCCAGCAGGGAAGGGACTTTGGAGCAGCCCCAGCATTTT.

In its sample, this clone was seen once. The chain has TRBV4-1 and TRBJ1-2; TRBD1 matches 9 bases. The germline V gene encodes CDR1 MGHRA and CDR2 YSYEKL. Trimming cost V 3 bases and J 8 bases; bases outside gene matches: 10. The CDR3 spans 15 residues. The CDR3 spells CASSHSGGTGSGYTF. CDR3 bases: TGCGCCAGCAGCCACTCCGGAGGGACAGGGAGCGGCTACACCTTC.

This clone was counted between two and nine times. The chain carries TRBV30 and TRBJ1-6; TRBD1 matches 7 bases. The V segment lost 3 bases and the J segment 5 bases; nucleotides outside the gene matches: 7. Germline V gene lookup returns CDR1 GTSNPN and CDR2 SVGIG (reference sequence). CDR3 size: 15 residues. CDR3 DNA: TGTGCCTGGAGGGTTACAGGGGCGGATAATTCACCCCTCCACTTT. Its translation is CAWRVTGADNSPLHF.

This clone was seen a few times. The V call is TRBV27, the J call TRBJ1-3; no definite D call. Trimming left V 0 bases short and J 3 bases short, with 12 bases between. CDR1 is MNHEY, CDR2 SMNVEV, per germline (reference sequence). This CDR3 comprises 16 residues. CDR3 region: CASSLSQEGFGNTIYF. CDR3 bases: TGTGCCAGCAGTTTATCTCAGGAGGGATTTGGAAACACCATATATTTT.

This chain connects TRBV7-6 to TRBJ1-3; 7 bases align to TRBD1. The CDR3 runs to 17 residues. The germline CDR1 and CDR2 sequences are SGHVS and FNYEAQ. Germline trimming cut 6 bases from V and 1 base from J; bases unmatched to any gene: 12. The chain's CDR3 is CASSLTTGAESGNTIYF. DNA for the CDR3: TGTGCCAGCAGTCTAACTACAGGGGCGGAATCTGGAAACACCATATATTTT.

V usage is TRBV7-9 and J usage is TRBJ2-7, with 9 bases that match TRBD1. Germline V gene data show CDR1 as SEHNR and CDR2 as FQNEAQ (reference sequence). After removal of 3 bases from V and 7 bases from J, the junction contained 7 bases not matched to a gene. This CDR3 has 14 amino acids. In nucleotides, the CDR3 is TGTGCCAGCAGCTTGACACAGGGGGCGGGGGAGCAGTACTTC. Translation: CASSLTQGAGEQYF.

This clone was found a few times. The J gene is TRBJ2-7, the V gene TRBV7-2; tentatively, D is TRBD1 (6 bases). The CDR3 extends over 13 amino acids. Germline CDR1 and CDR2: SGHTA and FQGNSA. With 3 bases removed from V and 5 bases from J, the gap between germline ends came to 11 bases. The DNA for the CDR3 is TGTGCCAGCAGCTTTTTTCAGGGGAACGAGCAGTACTTC. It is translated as CASSFFQGNEQYF. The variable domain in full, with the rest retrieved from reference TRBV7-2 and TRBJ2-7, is GAGVSQSPSNKVTEKGKDVELRCDPISGHTALYWYRQSLGQGLEFLIYFQGNSAPDKSGLPSDRFSAERTGGSVSTLTIQRTQQEDSAVYLCASSFFQGNEQYFGPGTRLTVT.

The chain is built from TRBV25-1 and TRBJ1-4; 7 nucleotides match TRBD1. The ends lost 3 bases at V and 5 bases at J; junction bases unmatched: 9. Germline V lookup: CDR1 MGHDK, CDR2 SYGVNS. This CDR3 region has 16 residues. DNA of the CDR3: TGTGCCAGCAGTGAGGCCCCGACAGGGTGGAATGAAAAACTGTTTTTT. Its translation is CASSEAPTGWNEKLFF. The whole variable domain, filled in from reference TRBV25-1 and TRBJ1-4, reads EADIYQTPRYLVIGTGKKITLECSQTMGHDKMYWYQQDPGMELHLIHYSYGVNSTEKGDLSSESTVSRIRTEHFPLTLESARPSHTSQYLCASSEAPTGWNEKLFFGSGTQLSVL.